The table lists the clone carrying this T cell receptor beta chain with many counts. TCRdb recomputed calls from the 5' RACE reads with MiXCR, one row per CDR3 protein. Of hundreds of thousands of distinct CDR3 sequences listed, around 24% were seen once; the top ten hold around 6.3%. This CDR3 comprises 12 residues. V dropped 5 bases and J dropped 2 bases, with 10 bases sitting between them. The germline V gene encodes CDR1 SQVTM and CDR2 ANQGSEA. This record belongs to a study of CD8 T cells in ankylosing spondylitis. The material sequenced was blood, either unsorted or a sorted T cell fraction (not recorded which). The TCR originated in a male donor with ankylosing spondylitis or in good health (not recorded which). The chain joins TRBV29-1 to TRBJ2-7; the D gene is possibly TRBD1 (5 bases). CDR3 sequence (DNA): TGCAGCGTTCTGACAGAACCCTACGAGCAGTACTTC. It codes for CSVLTEPYEQYF.